Ten or more counts support the clone carrying this T cell receptor (beta chain). J was trimmed by 2 bases and V by 4 bases; bases with no gene match: 1. Germline lookup yields CDR1 SQVTM and CDR2 ANQGSEA. The length of the CDR3 is 12 residues. The sample is drawn from a study of identical twins. Unique molecular identifiers were present on the cDNA, and a universal primer site came from template switching. MiXCR, applied by TCRdb to the 5' RACE reads, yields one record per CDR3 protein. This table holds about 1.7 million distinct CDR3 sequences, around a third found once. The sequence came from a newborn girl in good health. This rearrangement joins TRBV29-1 to TRBJ2-5; 7 bases match TRBD1. Sequencing was done on a sample of cord blood. CDR3: CSVVRGQETQYF. CDR3 nucleotides: TGCAGCGTTGTCAGGGGGCAAGAGACCCAGTACTTC.